The 28 T cell receptor beta chains listed next were all sequenced from one sample in a study of T cell responses to AZD1222 COVID-19 vaccine (dated by TCRdb to about 2021). Library preparation used the immunoSEQ multiplex PCR assay. Here the immuneACCESS table is served through TCRdb, limited to in-frame sequences with V and J called. Missing clones are a known gap in these copies; in checked studies unresolved V genes cover under half, and the rest lacks a known reason. Counted in this sample were 100,000 to 150,000 clones; about 88% of them appeared once. The top ten clonotypes cover less than 3.5% of the sample. The meaning of the sample's time point label: about 28 days (+/-7) after the second vaccine dose. The sample here was peripheral blood, taken 28 days after the second AZD1222 dose. The receptors were gathered from an adult who received the AZD1222 COVID-19 vaccine.

V gene TRBV3-1 (or the pseudogene TRBV3-2) combines with J gene TRBJ2-5; a possible D gene is TRBD2 (6 bases). V was cut by 0 bases and J by 5 bases, with 16 bases left in between. CDR1 is LGHDT and CDR2 is YNNKEL in the germline V gene (reference sequence). The CDR3 length is 16 residues. CDR3 loop: CASSQDAGSGGETQYF. The CDR3 nucleotides are TGTGCCAGCAGCCAAGATGCCGGTAGTGGAGGGGAGACCCAGTACTTC.

The chain carries TRBV9 and TRBJ1-5; no firm D call. This CDR3 is built from 15 residues. Trimming removed 4 bases at V and 2 bases at J, with 13 bases between. Germline V lookup: CDR1 SGDLS, CDR2 YYNGEE. This CDR3 is CASSPLGQGNQPQHF. The CDR3 coding sequence is TGTGCCAGCAGCCCTCTAGGGCAGGGCAATCAGCCCCAGCATTTT.

The chain uses TRBV6-5 and TRBJ2-7; D ambiguous. The CDR3 totals 14 residues. Germline V CDR1 and CDR2: MNHEY, SVGAGI. V was clipped by 6 bases and J by 5 bases, with 17 bases between them. CDR3 loop: CASRVSSPHHEQYF. The CDR3 DNA sequence: TGTGCCAGCAGGGTGTCTTCCCCCCATCACGAGCAGTACTTC.

This clone was observed a single time. This sequence joins TRBV6-6 and TRBJ1-3; D gene ambiguous. The germline CDR1 and CDR2 sequences are MNHNY and SVGAGI (reference sequence). V shed 2 bases and J shed 0 bases, with 8 bases lying between them. The CDR3 loop spans 15 amino acids. The CDR3 is CASSYEGTSGNTIYF. For the CDR3, the DNA is TGTGCCAGCAGTTACGAAGGCACCTCTGGAAACACCATATATTTT.

The genes are TRBV19 and TRBJ2-2; 9 bases line up with TRBD1. Germline CDR1 LNHDA, CDR2 SQIVND (reference sequence). Germline trimming cut 5 bases from V and 7 bases from J; bases unmatched to any gene: 2. The CDR3 covers 13 residues. The CDR3 sequence: CASSGTGSGELFF. DNA of the CDR3: TGTGCCAGTAGTGGGACAGGGAGCGGGGAGCTGTTTTTT.

The chain couples TRBV28 to TRBJ1-2; D not resolved. This CDR3 is 12 amino acids long. Germline-derived CDR1 and CDR2 are MDHEN and SYDVKM. Trimming removed 5 bases at V and 8 bases at J, with 12 bases between. The CDR3 DNA reads TGTGCCAGCAGTCCCTTAACGGAGGGCTACACCTTC. As protein: CASSPLTEGYTF.

The CDR3 region is CASLDRPNTGELFF. As DNA, the CDR3 is TGCGCCAGCCTGGACAGGCCAAACACCGGGGAGCTGTTTTTT. The V and J genes are TRBV5-1 and TRBJ2-2, with 7 bases that match TRBD1. J was trimmed by 2 bases and V by 7 bases; bases with no gene match: 5. The CDR3 covers 14 residues. Germline loops: CDR1 SGHRS, CDR2 YFSETQ.

The chain is built from TRBV5-1 and TRBJ2-3; TRBD1 matches at 7 bases. The V and J ends lost 0 bases and 0 bases, in that order; junction bases with no gene match: 4. CDR3 length: 16 residues. The germline CDR1 and CDR2 sequences are SGHRS and YFSETQ. CDR3 bases: TGCGCCAGCAGCTTGGCGGGACAGCCTAGCACAGATACGCAGTATTTT. Residues: CASSLAGQPSTDTQYF.

The V and J genes are TRBV12-5 and TRBJ1-1; no firm D call. Germline lookup yields CDR1 LGHNT and CDR2 FRNRAP. The germline V and J ends were trimmed by 1 base and 1 base, with 4 bases remaining between them. The CDR3 is 13 amino acids. CDR3 nucleotides: TGTGCTAGTGGTTTGGGCACGAACACTGAAGCTTTCTTT. Protein product: CASGLGTNTEAFF.

The V and J genes are TRBV7-9 and TRBJ1-1; D remains unclear. The V gene lost 1 base and the J gene lost 5 bases, with 8 bases spanning the gap. CDR1 and CDR2 from the germline V gene are SEHNR and FQNEAQ (reference sequence). There are 13 residues in the CDR3. The CDR3 DNA reads as TGTGCCAGCAGCTTAGTCAGGATTACTGAAGCTTTCTTT. Its translation is CASSLVRITEAFF.

This clone showed up just once. The V and J genes are TRBV13 and TRBJ2-1, with 11 bases aligning to TRBD2. The CDR3 is 16 residues long. Per the germline V gene, CDR1 is PRHDT and CDR2 is FYEKMQ (reference sequence). V lost 5 bases, J lost 5 bases, and 8 bases stayed unmatched. CDR3 nucleotides: TGTGCCAGCAGCCTTCCCCTAGCGGGGGGCGACAATGAGCAGTTCTTC. The encoded protein is CASSLPLAGGDNEQFF.

The rearrangement joins TRBV19 to TRBJ1-5, with 11 bases that match TRBD1. The length of the CDR3 is 16 residues. Germline CDR1 LNHDA, CDR2 SQIVND (reference sequence). Unmatched junction bases numbered 12, after V lost 7 bases and J lost 7 bases. The CDR3 protein is CASTTGSGTGGQPQHF. Written as DNA, the CDR3 is TGTGCCAGTACCACTGGCTCCGGGACAGGGGGACAGCCCCAGCATTTT.

V gene TRBV18 combines with J gene TRBJ1-1, with D unresolved. The germline V and J ends were trimmed by 4 bases and 1 base, with 10 bases remaining between them. The CDR3 is made up of 14 amino acids. The germline gives CDR1 KGHSH, CDR2 LQKENI. CDR3 DNA: TGTGCCAGCTCACTGGATTATCCGAACACTGAAGCTTTCTTT. Amino acid sequence: CASSLDYPNTEAFF. The full variable domain, completed using reference TRBV18 and TRBJ1-1, is NAGVMQNPRHLVRRRGQEARLRCSPMKGHSHVYWYRQLPEEGLKFMVYLQKENIIDESGMPKERFSAEFPKEGPSILRIQQVVRGDSAAYFCASSLDYPNTEAFFGQGTRLTVV.

This clone was recorded a few times. The J gene is TRBJ1-3, the V gene TRBV7-9; D gene uncertain. Trimming pared 3 bases from V and 0 bases from J, leaving 12 bases between. The germline V gene has CDR1 SEHNR and CDR2 FQNEAQ (reference sequence). This CDR3 region has 16 residues. For the CDR3, the DNA is TGTGCCAGCAGCTTGCTTGGCACTTCCTCTGGAAACACCATATATTTT. This gives the protein CASSLLGTSSGNTIYF.

This clone was seen a single time. J is TRBJ2-5 and V is TRBV14, with 8 nucleotides matching TRBD1. The V and J ends lost 0 bases and 5 bases, in that order; junction bases with no gene match: 5. CDR1 is SGHDN and CDR2 is FVKESK in the germline V gene. There are 15 residues in the CDR3. The chain's CDR3 is CASSQDRGPRETQYF. CDR3 DNA: TGTGCCAGCAGCCAAGACAGGGGGCCCAGGGAGACCCAGTACTTC.

The chain couples TRBV5-1 to TRBJ2-6; possibly TRBD2 for D (6 bases). This CDR3 is 20 amino acids long. Germline CDR1 SGHRS, CDR2 YFSETQ. Trimming pared 0 bases from V and 0 bases from J, leaving 19 bases between. As DNA, the CDR3 is TGCGCCAGCAGCTTGGGGGGTCGGGGAGGAACGAGCTCTGGGGCCAACGTCCTGACTTTC. Protein sequence: CASSLGGRGGTSSGANVLTF. Variable domain in full (rest from reference TRBV5-1 and TRBJ2-6): KAGVTQTPRYLIKTRGQQVTLSCSPISGHRSVSWYQQTPGQGLQFLFEYFSETQRNKGNFPGRFSGRQFSNSRSEMNVSTLELGDSALYLCASSLGGRGGTSSGANVLTFGAGSRLTVL.

The rearrangement joins TRBV6-1 to TRBJ1-5; D is possibly TRBD1 (5 bases). This CDR3 comprises 18 residues. Trimming stripped 0 bases from V and 0 bases from J, with 15 bases between. Germline values: CDR1 MNHNS, CDR2 SASEGT. The CDR3 sequence: CASSEARGGVNSNQPQHF. The CDR3 DNA reads as TGTGCCAGCAGTGAAGCGAGGGGAGGTGTTAATAGCAATCAGCCCCAGCATTTT.

The CDR3 DNA reads TGCGCCAGCAGCCCACTAGCGGGGGAGAACGAGCAGTACTTC. Translated: CASSPLAGENEQYF. V usage is TRBV4-1 and J usage is TRBJ2-7; TRBD2 matches 11 bases. V lost 4 bases, J lost 5 bases, and 4 bases stayed unmatched. Looked up from germline, CDR1 is MGHRA and CDR2 is YSYEKL. There are 14 residues in the CDR3.

The V and J genes are TRBV10-3 and TRBJ2-7; D might be TRBD2 (7 bases). This CDR3 region has 15 residues. The germline gives CDR1 ENHRY, CDR2 SYGVKD. The V end lost 6 bases, the J end lost 4 bases, and 19 bases lay between the germline ends. CDR3 sequence reads: CAISENGGGLYEQYF. The CDR3 DNA reads as TGTGCCATCAGCGAAAATGGGGGGGGCCTGTACGAGCAGTACTTC.

V gene TRBV29-1 combines with J gene TRBJ1-2; D uncertain. Germline V gene lookup returns CDR1 SQVTM and CDR2 ANQGSEA. V lost 1 base and J 6 bases, leaving 18 bases between the germline ends. The length of the CDR3 is 15 residues. CDR3 DNA: TGCAGCGTTGAAGGTTTGTCCGGGTTAGGAAATGGCTACACCTTC. Its translation is CSVEGLSGLGNGYTF.

The chain links TRBV7-2 to TRBJ2-3, with 12 positions matching TRBD2. V was pared by 7 bases and J by 5 bases, with 7 bases of the junction left unmatched. Looked up from germline, CDR1 is SGHTA and CDR2 is FQGNSA. The CDR3 contains 15 residues. CDR3: CASIPSGGAIDTQYF. The CDR3 DNA follows: TGTGCCAGCATCCCTAGCGGGGGGGCCATAGATACGCAGTATTTT.

The chain carries TRBV4-2 and TRBJ2-7, with TRBD1 matching 12 bases. Trimming cost V 4 bases and J 2 bases; bases outside gene matches: 3. This CDR3 spans 15 amino acids. The germline CDR1 and CDR2 sequences are LGHNA and YNFKEQ. Here the CDR3 DNA reads TGTGCCAGCAGCCGGGGACAGGGGGCGGCCTACGAGCAGTACTTC. It specifies CASSRGQGAAYEQYF.

This clone was detected once. The chain employs TRBV6-5 and TRBJ2-6, with unresolved D. Trimming stripped 7 bases from V and 0 bases from J, with 10 bases between. The CDR3 covers 15 residues. Germline V gene data show CDR1 as MNHEY and CDR2 as SVGAGI. CDR3 in DNA: TGTGCCAGCACGGACGGATCCTCTGGGGCCAACGTCCTGACTTTC. Protein sequence: CASTDGSSGANVLTF.

The V and J genes are TRBV5-6 and TRBJ2-5, with 7 bases that match TRBD1. V shed 3 bases and J 4 bases; nucleotides not matched to a gene: 3. The CDR3 length is 13 residues. Germline CDR1 is SGHDT and CDR2 is YYEEEE. This CDR3 is CASSYDRVETQYF. DNA for the CDR3: TGTGCCAGCAGCTATGACAGGGTAGAGACCCAGTACTTC.

The chain employs TRBV5-1 and TRBJ2-5; perhaps TRBD2 as D (6 bases). CDR1 is SGHRS, CDR2 YFSETQ, per germline. V lost 4 bases and J lost 5, with 6 bases in between. The CDR3 spans 11 residues. In DNA, the CDR3 is TGCGCCAGCAGCGGGGGGGAGACCCAGTACTTC. Amino acid sequence: CASSGGETQYF.

V gene TRBV20-1 combines with J gene TRBJ2-3; no clear D gene. The germline gives CDR1 DFQATT, CDR2 SNEGSKA (reference sequence). The length of the CDR3 is 12 residues. V lost 3 bases and J 7 bases, leaving 11 bases between the germline ends. The CDR3, as DNA: TGCAGTGCTAGTGAGGTTTCATATACGCAGTATTTT. Residues: CSASEVSYTQYF.

This clone was seen more than once but under ten times. The chain joins TRBV5-1 to TRBJ2-5, with 9 positions matching TRBD2. The CDR3 length is 13 residues. CDR1 is SGHRS and CDR2 is YFSETQ in the germline V gene. Trimming took 4 bases from V and 4 from J; bases not matched to a gene: 2. CDR3 amino acids: CASSVSGGETQYF. The CDR3 DNA sequence: TGCGCCAGCAGCGTTAGCGGGGGAGAGACCCAGTACTTC.

The chain links TRBV12-3 or TRBV12-4 to TRBJ2-1, with D maybe TRBD1 (5 bases). V was clipped by 8 bases and J by 7 bases, with 12 bases between them. There are 12 residues in the CDR3. The CDR3 reads CASRWGGNEQFF. CDR3 nucleotide sequence: TGTGCCAGCCGTTGGGGCGGAAATGAGCAGTTCTTC.